Here is one TCR beta chain with its context. Its antigen is not identified. The data derive from a study of shared clonotypes between healthy human individuals. Study-wide results and caveats: Non-shared clonotypes had lower generation probabilities than clonotypes shared by all four sorted-subset donors. The genetic and exposure-history diversity represented was limited by few donors.

Naive CD8 cells were CD45RO-negative, positively selected for CCR7, excluding terminally differentiated effector memory CD45RA+ cells. Germline V gene data show CDR1 as MDHEN and CDR2 as SYDVKM. Deletions cut 1 base from V and 4 bases from J, with 13 bases between. The CDR3 totals 15 residues. The table came from immunoSEQ multiplex PCR; TCRdb's copy has only in-frame clones and leaves some out. The sample gives over 2 million clones, approximately 94% of which show up once; 0.9% to 1.4% is in the top ten. This clonotype was obtained from a man aged 18 to 30 in good health. The chain joins TRBV28 to TRBJ1-1; weak D call: TRBD1 (5 bases). The source material was naive CD8+ T cells sorted from blood. The CDR3, as DNA: TGTGCCAGCAGTTTATTTTTGGGGCTGAGCACTGAAGCTTTCTTT. Amino acids: CASSLFLGLSTEAFF. Full variable domain (rest looked up from reference TRBV28 and TRBJ1-1): DVKVTQSSRYLVKRTGEKVFLECVQDMDHENMFWYRQDPGLGLRLIYFSYDVKMKEKGDIPEGYSVSREKKERFSLILESASTNQTSMYLCASSLFLGLSTEAFFGQGTRLTVV.